This T cell receptor (beta chain) was identified in a study of blood T cell repertoires in COVID-19. Study in general: Acute and convalescent COVID-19 samples came from the United States, Italy and Spain. PBMCs, B-cell-depleted T cells, or T cells provided the cDNA or gDNA that made up the material.

This CDR3 is built from 13 residues. The V and J ends lost 6 bases and 8 bases respectively, with 15 bases between them. CDR1 and CDR2 from the germline V gene are MNHEY and SVGAGI. Clones were sequenced by immunoSEQ multiplex PCR, and TCRdb holds only the in-frame ones, with some missing. Of some 200,000 clones detected, 65% to 90% appear once; the ten largest clones hold approximately 5.9%. The specimen was peripheral blood. This sequence joins TRBV6-5 and TRBJ2-3; TRBD2 might be the D (5 bases). The receptor was derived from an elderly man with acute or convalescent COVID-19. CDR3 loop: CASSDPPAGTQYF. Written as DNA, the CDR3 is TGTGCCAGCAGCGACCCTCCGGCGGGTACGCAGTATTTT.